A selection of T cell receptor beta chains follows, all from one sample in a study of T cells in Graves' hyperthyroidism and ophthalmopathy. TCRdb reprocessed the multiplex PCR reads with MiXCR, giving one entry per CDR3 protein. Of 660,000 or so distinct CDR3 sequences listed, roughly 45% are singletons. Sequenced input: peripheral blood or thyroid tissue (not recorded which). The receptor set was obtained from an adult man with Graves' disease, either hyperthyroidism or ophthalmopathy (not recorded which). CDR3s include the opening cysteine and the closing phenylalanine or tryptophan. Each record gives: V gene, J gene, D gene, clone size, CDR3 DNA, CDR3 protein. D genes are given only for firm matches. The size of a clone is reported for some rows only, either as once, few or many, or as a class for expanded clones.

v_call: TRBV20-1
j_call: TRBJ2-5
d_call: TRBD1
clone_size: few
cdr3_nt: TGCAGTGCTAACCAAGGGGGAGGACAGGGTTTATTGGAGACCCAGTACTTC
cdr3_aa: CSANQGGGQGLLETQYF

v_call: TRBV12-3/TRBV12-4
j_call: TRBJ1-2
d_call: TRBD1
clone_size: few
cdr3_nt: TGTGCCAGCAGTTTACAGGGGGCTGCTAACTATGGCTACACCTTC
cdr3_aa: CASSLQGAANYGYTF

v_call: TRBV2
j_call: TRBJ1-1
d_call: .
clone_size: .
cdr3_nt: TGTGCCAGCAGCCAAGCCGGGACCGGACAGAAAGCTTTCTTT
cdr3_aa: CASSQAGTGQKAFF

v_call: TRBV7-2
j_call: TRBJ2-5
d_call: .
clone_size: .
cdr3_nt: TGTGCCAGCAGTGAGAGGGGTGACGAGACCCAGTACTTC
cdr3_aa: CASSERGDETQYF

v_call: TRBV2
j_call: TRBJ1-5
d_call: .
clone_size: many
cdr3_nt: TGTGCCAGCAGTTTGGCCCTGAAGCAGCCCCAGCATTTT
cdr3_aa: CASSLALKQPQHF

v_call: TRBV7-3
j_call: TRBJ1-1
d_call: .
clone_size: .
cdr3_nt: TGTGCCAGCAGCTTATCCCAAAACACTGAAGCTTTCTTT
cdr3_aa: CASSLSQNTEAFF

v_call: TRBV7-2
j_call: TRBJ1-2
d_call: .
clone_size: .
cdr3_nt: TGTGCCAGCCAAACGGGACACCCGTTACTTAACTATGGCTACACCTTC
cdr3_aa: CASQTGHPLLNYGYTF

v_call: TRBV2
j_call: TRBJ2-5
d_call: TRBD2
clone_size: few
cdr3_nt: TGTGCCAGCAGTCCCCTTGGTAGCGGGCTACAAGAGACCCAGTACTTC
cdr3_aa: CASSPLGSGLQETQYF

v_call: TRBV10-3
j_call: TRBJ1-1
d_call: .
clone_size: few
cdr3_nt: TGTGCCAGCAGTCTACAAGAATCGTACACTGAAGCTTTCTTT
cdr3_aa: CASSLQESYTEAFF

v_call: TRBV7-8
j_call: TRBJ1-4
d_call: .
clone_size: many
cdr3_nt: TGTGCCAGCAGCTTAGGGTACAGGGTAGACGAAAAACTGTTTTTT
cdr3_aa: CASSLGYRVDEKLFF

v_call: TRBV7-9
j_call: TRBJ1-4
d_call: TRBD1
clone_size: many
cdr3_nt: TGTGCCAGCAGCCGGGACAGGGTTGGAGAAAAACTGTTTTTT
cdr3_aa: CASSRDRVGEKLFF

v_call: TRBV7-9
j_call: TRBJ1-4
d_call: .
clone_size: many
cdr3_nt: TGTGCCAGCAGCCCCGACACCAGAGAAGAAAAACTGTTTTTT
cdr3_aa: CASSPDTREEKLFF

v_call: TRBV6-4
j_call: TRBJ2-6
d_call: .
clone_size: .
cdr3_nt: TGTGCCAGCAGTGACCCATTCTCCGGGACAGGGGCCAACGTCCTGACTTTC
cdr3_aa: CASSDPFSGTGANVLTF

v_call: TRBV15
j_call: TRBJ1-2
d_call: .
clone_size: once
cdr3_nt: TGTGCCACCAGCAGCCAGCAGGTCGATTCTGGTGGCTACACCTTC
cdr3_aa: CATSSQQVDSGGYTF

v_call: TRBV20-1
j_call: TRBJ2-7
d_call: .
clone_size: few
cdr3_nt: TGCAGTGCTAGAAGTCAGGGACCCTACGAGCAGTACTTC
cdr3_aa: CSARSQGPYEQYF

v_call: TRBV6-5
j_call: TRBJ1-2
d_call: TRBD1
clone_size: .
cdr3_nt: TGTGCCATCAGTCAGACAGGGTCGAACTATGGCTACACCTTC
cdr3_aa: CAISQTGSNYGYTF

v_call: TRBV20-1
j_call: TRBJ2-7
d_call: TRBD2
clone_size: few
cdr3_nt: TGCAGTGCTAGAGATCTACTAGCGGGAGGGCCCTACGAGCAGTACTTC
cdr3_aa: CSARDLLAGGPYEQYF

v_call: TRBV20-1
j_call: TRBJ1-2
d_call: .
clone_size: .
cdr3_nt: TGCAGTGCTAGAGGAGGCCGCTATGGCTACACCTTC
cdr3_aa: CSARGGRYGYTF

v_call: TRBV7-2
j_call: TRBJ1-3
d_call: .
clone_size: .
cdr3_nt: TGTGCCAGCAGCTTAGACAGGCCCTCTGGAAACACCATATATTTT
cdr3_aa: CASSLDRPSGNTIYF

v_call: TRBV7-9
j_call: TRBJ1-4
d_call: TRBD1
clone_size: many
cdr3_nt: TGTGCCAGCACAAACCGGGACAGGGAAGGGGAAAAACTGTTTTTT
cdr3_aa: CASTNRDREGEKLFF

v_call: TRBV20-1
j_call: TRBJ2-7
d_call: TRBD2
clone_size: .
cdr3_nt: TGCAGTGCATCCGGGACTAGCGGGATTACTTCCTACGAGCAGTACTTC
cdr3_aa: CSASGTSGITSYEQYF

v_call: TRBV12-3/TRBV12-4
j_call: TRBJ1-6
d_call: .
clone_size: many
cdr3_nt: TGTGCCAGCAGTTATACCGGCGAGATTACCCTCCACTTT
cdr3_aa: CASSYTGEITLHF

v_call: TRBV15
j_call: TRBJ2-6
d_call: .
clone_size: many
cdr3_nt: TGTGCCACCAGCATACCGGGACACAACTCTGGGGCCAACGTCCTGACTTTC
cdr3_aa: CATSIPGHNSGANVLTF

v_call: TRBV4-1
j_call: TRBJ1-2
d_call: .
clone_size: .
cdr3_nt: TGCGCCAGCAGCCAACCCCGTGACAGCCACGGCTACACCTTC
cdr3_aa: CASSQPRDSHGYTF

v_call: TRBV5-1
j_call: TRBJ1-1
d_call: .
clone_size: .
cdr3_nt: TGTGCCAGCAGCCGTGCAGGCAGGGCAAGCGATAGGTACACTGAAGCTTTCTTT
cdr3_aa: CASSRAGRASDRYTEAFF

v_call: TRBV7-4
j_call: TRBJ1-1
d_call: .
clone_size: .
cdr3_nt: TGTGCCAGCAGGCCTTCACTAATGAACACTGAAGCTTTCTTT
cdr3_aa: CASRPSLMNTEAFF

v_call: TRBV2
j_call: TRBJ1-5
d_call: .
clone_size: many
cdr3_nt: TGTGCCAGCAGTGATAGGCTTACTAGCAATCAGCCCCAGCATTTT
cdr3_aa: CASSDRLTSNQPQHF

v_call: TRBV2
j_call: TRBJ2-1
d_call: TRBD2
clone_size: .
cdr3_nt: TGTGCCAGCAGTGATCCAGCGGGAGGGCCATGGGATGAGCAGTTCTTC
cdr3_aa: CASSDPAGGPWDEQFF

v_call: TRBV10-3
j_call: TRBJ2-7
d_call: .
clone_size: .
cdr3_nt: TGTGCCAGCAGTTTTGGCGGGCTACCCTACGAGCAGTACTTC
cdr3_aa: CASSFGGLPYEQYF

v_call: TRBV11-2
j_call: TRBJ2-5
d_call: .
clone_size: .
cdr3_nt: TGTGCCAGCAGCTCCCGAGCTCATGAGACCCAGTACTTC
cdr3_aa: CASSSRAHETQYF

v_call: TRBV20-1
j_call: TRBJ2-5
d_call: .
clone_size: few
cdr3_nt: TGCAGTGCTAGAGGATCCTCGACAGAGACCCAGTACTTC
cdr3_aa: CSARGSSTETQYF

v_call: TRBV6-5
j_call: TRBJ2-5
d_call: .
clone_size: once
cdr3_nt: TGTGCCAGCAGTTACTCCAGAGAAACGGGGGAGACCCAGTACTTC
cdr3_aa: CASSYSRETGETQYF

v_call: TRBV20-1
j_call: TRBJ1-2
d_call: .
clone_size: .
cdr3_nt: TGCAGTGCTACTGCACCAGACAGCGCCTTTGGAGCTGGCTACACCTTC
cdr3_aa: CSATAPDSAFGAGYTF

v_call: TRBV15
j_call: TRBJ1-2
d_call: .
clone_size: .
cdr3_nt: TGTGCCACCAGCAGAGGGACAATATCTAACTATGGCTACACCTTC
cdr3_aa: CATSRGTISNYGYTF

v_call: TRBV20-1
j_call: TRBJ2-5
d_call: .
clone_size: .
cdr3_nt: TGCAGTGCTAGTAGGGGGTCTGCGGGCCAACTTAAACAAGAGACCCAGTACTTC
cdr3_aa: CSASRGSAGQLKQETQYF

v_call: TRBV7-2
j_call: TRBJ2-7
d_call: .
clone_size: .
cdr3_nt: TGTGCCAGCAGCCCGGACAGCTACGAGCAGTGCTTC
cdr3_aa: CASSPDSYEQCF

v_call: TRBV10-3
j_call: TRBJ1-2
d_call: TRBD1
clone_size: .
cdr3_nt: TGTGCCATCGGATCGACAGGGGTTAATTATGGCTACACCTTC
cdr3_aa: CAIGSTGVNYGYTF

v_call: TRBV10-3
j_call: TRBJ1-2
d_call: .
clone_size: .
cdr3_nt: TGTGCCTGCAGTTTGTCAAGAGAATATGGCTACACCTTC
cdr3_aa: CACSLSREYGYTF

v_call: TRBV2
j_call: TRBJ1-3
d_call: TRBD1
clone_size: .
cdr3_nt: TGTGCCAGCAGTGGGACAGGGCTTAGAGGCTCTGGAAACACCATATATTTT
cdr3_aa: CASSGTGLRGSGNTIYF